Listed below are T cell receptor beta chains from one sample, sequenced in a study of T cells after yellow fever vaccination. TCRdb fed the 5' RACE reads into MiXCR, producing one record per CDR3 protein. Of just over 250,000 distinct CDR3 sequences listed, roughly 5.6% are singletons. The starting material was CD4+ T cells sorted from PBMCs, obtained on the day of the yellow fever booster vaccination. The receptors here all came from a man between 18 and 29 years old who received the YFV17D yellow fever vaccine. Each CDR3 is given with its conserved first and last residue. The D gene is left open where the match is weak. Not every row has a clone size; where given, it reads once, few, many or a size class.

clone_size,v_call,d_call,j_call,cdr3_nt,cdr3_aa
many,TRBV18,NA,TRBJ2-2,TGTGCCAGCTCACAACCGTACACCGGGGAGCTGTTTTTT,CASSQPYTGELFF
many,TRBV6-5,TRBD1,TRBJ2-1,TGTGCCAGCAGAACTCAGACAGGGTTCTACAATGAGCAGTTCTTC,CASRTQTGFYNEQFF
many,TRBV20-1,NA,TRBJ1-4,TGCAGTGTCCAGGCCAGGGCCGGGGATTTTAATGAAAAACTGTTTTTT,CSVQARAGDFNEKLFF
few,TRBV6-1,TRBD1,TRBJ2-6,TGTGCCAGCAGTAAAAACCCAGGGGGCGCCGGGGCCAACGTCCTGACTTTC,CASSKNPGGAGANVLTF
few,TRBV24-1,TRBD2,TRBJ2-3,TGTGCCACCAGTGATACCTCCCCGACTAGCGGGACAGATACGCAGTATTTT,CATSDTSPTSGTDTQYF
NA,TRBV4-3,NA,TRBJ2-5,TGCGCCAGCAGCCAAGTGGGCGGAGAGACCCAGTACTTC,CASSQVGGETQYF
few,TRBV6-2/TRBV6-3,TRBD2,TRBJ2-3,TGTGCCAGCAACCCGGGACTAGGAAATACGCAGTATTTT,CASNPGLGNTQYF
many,TRBV7-8,NA,TRBJ1-5,TGTGCCAGCAGCTCCTACGACCCCGGGAATCAGCCCCAGCATTTT,CASSSYDPGNQPQHF
many,TRBV11-2,NA,TRBJ1-2,TGTGCCAGCAGCTTAGGGGCGATAAACTATGGCTACACCTTC,CASSLGAINYGYTF
many,TRBV5-1,TRBD2,TRBJ2-3,TGCGCCAGCAGCTTCGGGCTAGCGGGCAGCACAGATACGCAGTATTTT,CASSFGLAGSTDTQYF
NA,TRBV11-3,NA,TRBJ2-3,TGTGCCAGCAGCCCCCGCCACCCCACAGATACGCAGTATTTT,CASSPRHPTDTQYF
few,TRBV5-1,NA,TRBJ2-1,TGCGCCAGCAGCTTGCTTTGGGCGGCCGAGAATGAGCAGTTCTTC,CASSLLWAAENEQFF
few,TRBV24-1,TRBD1,TRBJ2-2,TGTGCCAGTGCCGGGGACAGGGGGCAAGGCACCGGGGAGCTGTTTTTT,CASAGDRGQGTGELFF
many,TRBV4-3,NA,TRBJ2-3,TGCGCCAGCAGCCAAGGACTACCGGTCACAGATACGCAGTATTTT,CASSQGLPVTDTQYF
NA,TRBV5-1,TRBD2,TRBJ2-2,TGCGCCAGCAGCCCCCCAGCGGGGGGTACCGGGGAGCTGTTTTTT,CASSPPAGGTGELFF
many,TRBV10-3,NA,TRBJ1-1,TGTGCCATCAGTGAAGCTCAGGGACTCCTGAACACTGAAGCTTTCTTT,CAISEAQGLLNTEAFF
many,TRBV6-5,TRBD1,TRBJ2-6,TGTGCCAGCAGACGACAGGGTGGAAGAGCCAACGTCCTGACTTTC,CASRRQGGRANVLTF
NA,TRBV15,TRBD1,TRBJ1-5,TGTGCCACCAGCAGGACAGGGGGCGTCTATCAGCCCCAGCATTTT,CATSRTGGVYQPQHF
few,TRBV2,TRBD1,TRBJ1-5,TGTGCCAGCACAGGGACAGGAGGCAATCAGCCCCAGCATTTT,CASTGTGGNQPQHF
NA,TRBV6-1,NA,TRBJ2-1,TGTGCCAGCGGGTGGGGACGGGGGGCCGACAATGAGCAGTTCTTC,CASGWGRGADNEQFF
few,TRBV7-3,NA,TRBJ2-1,TGTGCCAGCAGCACCGGGGGGCGGGATGAGCAGTTCTTC,CASSTGGRDEQFF
NA,TRBV27,NA,TRBJ1-5,TGTGCCAGCAGGAGCCGTGGGGGTTCTAATCAGCCCCAGCATTTT,CASRSRGGSNQPQHF
NA,TRBV7-3,TRBD1,TRBJ1-1,TGTGCCAGCGGTGAGGGGGCGAACACTGAAGCTTTCTTT,CASGEGANTEAFF
NA,TRBV2,NA,TRBJ2-5,TGTGCCAGCAGCCCCGTCAGGGGGGCAGAGACCCAGTACTTC,CASSPVRGAETQYF
few,TRBV5-1,TRBD2,TRBJ2-5,TGCGCCAGCAGCTTGGGAGCGGGATTCCAAGAGACCCAGTACTTC,CASSLGAGFQETQYF
NA,TRBV20-1,NA,TRBJ1-5,TGCAGTGCCGGACCGGGACCTCTGAGCAATCAGCCCCAGCATTTT,CSAGPGPLSNQPQHF
many,TRBV4-3,NA,TRBJ1-4,TGCGCCAGCAGCCGCTTCACAGGGAGGAATGAAAAACTGTTTTTT,CASSRFTGRNEKLFF
few,TRBV18,TRBD1,TRBJ1-2,TGTGCCAGCTCACCCAAAGGGGGCTACAACTATGGCTACACCTTC,CASSPKGGYNYGYTF
NA,TRBV4-3,NA,TRBJ1-6,TGCGCCAGCAGCCAACAGGGGTCCTCCAATAATTCACCCCTCCACTTT,CASSQQGSSNNSPLHF
NA,TRBV6-2/TRBV6-3,NA,TRBJ2-6,TGTGCCAGCAGTTATGGGCACGCCGACTCTGGGGCCAACGTCCTGACTTTC,CASSYGHADSGANVLTF
few,TRBV6-4,NA,TRBJ2-1,TGTGCCAGCAGTGACTATCCGGCGATACACAATGAGCAGTTCTTC,CASSDYPAIHNEQFF
NA,TRBV3-1,TRBD2,TRBJ2-2,TGTGCCAGCAGCCAAAGACTAGCGGCCACCGGGGAGCTGTTTTTT,CASSQRLAATGELFF
many,TRBV7-2,NA,TRBJ2-5,TGTGCCAGCAGTCGACAGTTCCAAGAGACCCAGTACTTC,CASSRQFQETQYF
NA,TRBV6-5,NA,TRBJ1-2,TGTGCCAGCATCGGTGGGCAGAACTATGGCTACACCTTC,CASIGGQNYGYTF
NA,TRBV5-4,NA,TRBJ1-4,TGTGCCAGCACCTCGGGGGGGGGTAATGAAAAACTGTTTTTT,CASTSGGGNEKLFF
many,TRBV7-6,NA,TRBJ2-3,TGTGCCAGCAGCTCCTACGACCGGGATACGCAGTATTTT,CASSSYDRDTQYF
many,TRBV4-3,NA,TRBJ1-2,TGCGCCAGCAGCCAAGACTGGAGCGGGGAGAACTATGGCTACACCTTC,CASSQDWSGENYGYTF
many,TRBV20-1,NA,TRBJ2-7,TGCAGTGCTAGACGGAGAGCCTACGAGCAGTACTTC,CSARRRAYEQYF
few,TRBV20-1,NA,TRBJ1-4,TGCAGTGACGGGCTCGGGGCCCCGGAAATTAATGAAAAACTGTTTTTT,CSDGLGAPEINEKLFF
NA,TRBV5-1,NA,TRBJ1-3,TGCGCCAGCAGCTTGGGTCGATTAGCGGACACCATATATTTT,CASSLGRLADTIYF
few,TRBV5-1,NA,TRBJ1-4,TGCGCCAGCAGCTCGGACACGCCAACTAATGAAAAACTGTTTTTT,CASSSDTPTNEKLFF
many,TRBV7-8,TRBD1,TRBJ1-1,TGTGCCAGCAGCACCCGGGACAGGGGTCTTCCCACCGAAGCTTTCTTT,CASSTRDRGLPTEAFF
many,TRBV6-5,TRBD1,TRBJ1-1,TGTGCCAGCATTCAAGGGGGCGGAACTGAAGCTTTCTTT,CASIQGGGTEAFF
few,TRBV10-2,NA,TRBJ2-3,TGCGCCACCCACAGGGCGGGCATCACAGATACGCAGTATTTT,CATHRAGITDTQYF
few,TRBV7-3,TRBD2,TRBJ2-1,TGTGCCAGCAGCCAAACCCGCCGGGGGGGGTGGTTCTTC,CASSQTRRGGWFF
NA,TRBV5-4,TRBD2,TRBJ2-1,TGTGCCAGCAGCTCAAGACTAGCGGGGGTCTACAATGAGCAGTTCTTC,CASSSRLAGVYNEQFF
many,TRBV2,NA,TRBJ2-7,TGTGCCAGCATCCCCCCGGGACAATCCTACGAGCAGTACTTC,CASIPPGQSYEQYF
NA,TRBV6-5,NA,TRBJ2-3,TGTGCCAGCAGTTACTCTTCCGTTCTAGGCACAGATACGCAGTATTTT,CASSYSSVLGTDTQYF
NA,TRBV5-4,TRBD2,TRBJ2-3,TGTGCCAGCACGGGACTAGCTCTGAATACGCAGTATTTT,CASTGLALNTQYF
few,TRBV7-2,NA,TRBJ2-5,TGTGCCAGCAGCTTGGTAGGGGGTACGGATTTTGCCCAGTACTTC,CASSLVGGTDFAQYF
few,TRBV5-1,TRBD2,TRBJ2-3,TGCGCCAGCAGCTTGGTAGCGGGGGGGCAAAATACGCAGTATTTT,CASSLVAGGQNTQYF
medium-sized,TRBV4-2,NA,TRBJ2-4,TGTGCCAGCAGCCAAGGGGCGTCCAAAAACATTCAGTACTTC,CASSQGASKNIQYF
NA,TRBV9,NA,TRBJ2-7,TGTGCCAGCAGCGGAAACGAGGGAGGCGAGCAGTACTTC,CASSGNEGGEQYF
many,TRBV4-3,TRBD1,TRBJ2-2,TGCGCCAGCAGCCAAGGAACAGGGGGCGCAAACACCGGGGAGCTGTTTTTT,CASSQGTGGANTGELFF
many,TRBV4-1,NA,TRBJ1-1,TGCGCCAGCAGCTACTCCAGCGTTTTCGGTGAAGCTTTCTTT,CASSYSSVFGEAFF
few,TRBV19,NA,TRBJ2-1,TGTGCCAGTAGAACCACAGGGATAAATGAGCAGTTCTTC,CASRTTGINEQFF
few,TRBV20-1,NA,TRBJ1-1,TGCACCAGCAGGACAGCGATGAACACTGAAGCTTTCTTT,CTSRTAMNTEAFF
NA,TRBV3-1,NA,TRBJ1-4,TGTGCCAGCAGCCAAGTGGCATTACGTGAAAAACTGTTTTTT,CASSQVALREKLFF